This T cell receptor beta chain was obtained from a study of blood T cell repertoires in COVID-19. This clone was seen only once. Using immunoSEQ multiplex PCR, the repertoire was profiled, and TCRdb retains in-frame clones only, with some absent. The sample lists about 370,000 clones, around 92% seen once, with about 3% in the top ten. The CDR3 runs 15 residues. Germline V gene data show CDR1 as LNHDA and CDR2 as SQIVND (reference sequence). The V gene end was trimmed by 5 bases and the J gene end by 0 bases; junction bases not matched to a gene: 3. The sequenced material came from peripheral blood. The sequence came from a woman aged 25-40 years with COVID-19, enrolled during active disease. The J gene is TRBJ2-2, the V gene TRBV19; 7 positions agree with TRBD2. The CDR3 sequence is CASSPGLPNTGELFF. In nucleotides, the CDR3 is TGTGCCAGTAGTCCGGGACTACCGAACACCGGGGAGCTGTTTTTT.